This T cell receptor beta chain originates from a study of blood T cell repertoires in COVID-19 (TCRdb year 2020). About the full investigation: Samples from collaborators originated in the United States, Italy and Spain and spanned both the acute and convalescent phases of COVID-19. Nearly every sample came with metadata listing a de-identified subject ID, COVID-19 status, age in years and sex. The repertoires were released in a freely available public database meant as a resource for research on the immune response to SARS-CoV-2. Samples were obtained from the ongoing ImmuneRACE study (first 160 participants) and from approximately 1,200 subjects provided by 6 global collaborators. Where HLA class I and class II types were available, the types were taken from metadata supplied by the sample provider, not from assay-based typing. The dataset comprised deeply sampled blood TCRbeta repertoires from subjects exposed to, actively infected with, or recovered from COVID-19. The material from the prospective study consisted of cDNA or gDNA derived from T cells, B-cell-depleted T cells, or PBMCs.

TCRbeta CDR3 regions were amplified from genomic DNA by means of the immunoSEQ Assay, a bias-controlled multiplex PCR. Concerning the study's data processing: Nucleated cell counts per sample were estimated from amplification of reference gene primers within the assay. To quantify the absolute abundance of each unique TCRbeta CDR3 rearrangement, sequence reads were collapsed and filtered. For each sample, productive Simpson clonality was calculated as the square root of Simpson's diversity index across productive rearrangements. TCRdb mirrors the immuneACCESS table, restricted to in-frame sequences. Some clones are absent from its copies; in checked studies, under half trace to an unresolved V gene, and the reason for the others is unknown. That table furnishes V, J and clone size, whereas the DNA furnished D and trimming. The sample profile shows about 140,000 clones; around nine tenths of them were found once. The ten largest make up under 12% of the sample.

Study-wide findings and limitations: How much clinical and demographic metadata was included differed by source and by participant, and the metadata was provided uncurated.

Each collaborating institution followed its own protocols to collect whole blood in K2EDTA tubes. For TCRbeta analysis, collaborators shipped samples in one of three forms: frozen whole blood, isolated PBMCs, or DNA extracted from either of those sample types. Of note for this clone: Its antigen is still unknown. Base qualities are not provided; no much larger clone lies one nucleotide away.

The CDR3 measures 15 amino acids from cysteine to phenylalanine. Only the CDR3 DNA is retained, 45 bases long and in frame from the first base. Trimming takes 3 bases from V and 8 bases from J, and the germline ends sit 17 bases apart. The germline V gene specifies SGHVS as CDR1 and FQNEAQ as CDR2. The chain couples TRBV7-8 to TRBJ2-4; a tentative D call is TRBD2 (5 bases match). The specimen sequenced was peripheral blood. The TCR comes from a man aged 45-65 years with active or convalescent COVID-19. CDR3 reads: CASSLRAGNGDIQYF. The DNA is TGTGCCAGCAGCTTGCGGGCTGGAAATGGGGACATTCAGTACTTC.